Listed here are 2 T cell receptor beta chains from one sample, sequenced in a study of tumor-infiltrating lymphocytes in primary liver carcinoma. Starting material for RNA and DNA co-extraction consisted of about 17-32 mg of unsorted bulk tissue. Constant-region priming of 500 to 550 ng total RNA yielded TCR beta cDNA. Three nested multiplex PCR rounds, a slightly modified ARM-PCR method, built the TCR beta libraries. In the first two PCR rounds, TRBV1-TRBV30 forward primers were paired with a C-beta reverse primer, and each round lasted around 10 cycles. One entry per CDR3 protein, called by TCRdb with MiXCR from the multiplex PCR reads. The table lists approximately 76,000 distinct CDR3 sequences, around 75% of them singletons, with roughly 13% in the top ten. The sample was liver tumor tissue from sampling region 4. Subset in this sample: tumor region T4, right-lateral pole. These receptors were obtained from a woman aged 55-75 years with primary liver carcinoma and hepatitis B virus infection.

In regard to this clonotype: The junction differs from germline at one of its ends, possibly a read error. The chain is built from TRBV5-6 and TRBJ2-1; TRBD1 matches at 7 bases. The CDR3 spans 15 residues. The germline V gene has CDR1 SGHDT and CDR2 YYEEEE. DNA of the CDR3: TGTGCCGGCAGCCCGGACAGGATCCCCTACAATGAGCAGTTGTTC. Protein product: CAGSPDRIPYNEQLF.

With regard to this clonotype: A much bigger clone sits one base away, suggesting this may be a read error. This sequence joins TRBV28 and TRBJ2-2; the D gene is possibly TRBD2 (7 bases). Per germline, CDR1 MDHEN and CDR2 SYDVKM. V gave up 8 bases and J gave up 6 bases, with 16 bases separating them. This CDR3 is 14 amino acids long. This chain's CDR3 is CASDLGGGAGELFF. CDR3 coding DNA: TGTGCCAGCGATTTAGGCGGGGGCGCCGGGGAGCTGTTTTTT. The full variable domain, its missing parts supplied by reference TRBV28 and TRBJ2-2, is DVKVTQSSRYLVKRTGEKVFLECVQDMDHENMFWYRQDPGLGLRLIYFSYDVKMKEKGDIPEGYSVSREKKERFSLILESASTNQTSMYLCASDLGGGAGELFFGEGSRLTVL.